One sample yielded the 20 T cell receptor beta chains listed below, sequenced in a study of response to subunit inactivated influenza vaccine. Each CDR3 protein is one row after TCRdb ran MiXCR on the RT-PCR reads. Here the sample spans more than 700,000 distinct CDR3 sequences, about 20% being singletons. Material: PBMCs from blood, obtained less than 6 days after vaccination. These receptor sequences come from a man aged 50 or older who received an inactivated influenza vaccine.

The gene calls are TRBV12-3 or TRBV12-4 and TRBJ2-5; a weak D match, TRBD1 (5 bases). Trimming took off 4 bases at V and 4 bases at J, with 16 bases between the two ends. The CDR3 is 15 amino acids. The CDR3 DNA reads as TGTGCCAGCAGTTGGGGCGTCACCGAAGGAGAGACCCAGTACTTC. Translation gives CASSWGVTEGETQYF.

The genes are TRBV24-1 and TRBJ2-5; 7 nucleotides align to TRBD2. V lost 4 bases and J lost 4; bases outside the gene matches: 8. Germline CDR1 KGHDR, CDR2 SFDVKD. This CDR3 has 15 residues. The DNA of the CDR3 is TGTGCCACCAGTGAAGCGGGACCGTCTATAGAGACCCAGTACTTC. This sequence encodes CATSEAGPSIETQYF.

The chain combines TRBV9 with TRBJ2-1; 11 nucleotides align to TRBD2. CDR3 length: 17 residues. Unmatched junction bases numbered 6, after V lost 2 bases and J lost 2 bases. CDR1 and CDR2 from the germline V gene are SGDLS and YYNGEE. CDR3 sequence (DNA): TGTGCCAGCAGCGTCTCGACTAGCGGGAATCCCTACAATGAGCAGTTCTTC. Translation: CASSVSTSGNPYNEQFF.

This clonotype was counted at least ten times. The chain is built from TRBV12-3 or TRBV12-4 and TRBJ1-1; TRBD1 matches at 7 bases. V shed 9 bases, J shed 5 bases, and the junction held 9 bases outside the gene matches. The length of the CDR3 is 13 residues. The CDR3 DNA reads TGTGCCAGTATAACAGGGGTCGGGACTGAAGCTTTCTTT. Amino acid sequence: CASITGVGTEAFF.

This clonotype was found a few times. This sequence joins TRBV15 and TRBJ2-1, with TRBD2 matching over 14 bases. The germline V gene encodes CDR1 LNHNV and CDR2 YYDKDF (reference sequence). This CDR3 is 17 amino acids long. The ends lost 6 bases at V and 5 bases at J; junction bases unmatched: 9. CDR3 loop: CATSKGLAGAYDNEQFF. The CDR3 DNA reads as TGTGCCACCAGTAAGGGACTAGCGGGAGCTTACGACAATGAGCAGTTCTTC.

This clonotype was recorded a few times. V is TRBV7-8 and J is TRBJ1-1, with D maybe TRBD1 (5 bases). This CDR3 is 12 amino acids long. V lost 6 bases and J 10 bases, leaving 15 bases between the germline ends. Germline assignment: CDR1 SGHVS and CDR2 FQNEAQ. CDR3: CASSPGRGGAFF. As DNA, the CDR3 is TGTGCCAGCAGTCCAGGACGTGGGGGAGCTTTCTTT.

This clonotype was counted only a few times. The CDR3 protein is CASSLPGIGTQYF. The CDR3 DNA follows: TGTGCCAGCAGCTTACCCGGGATAGGTACGCAGTATTTT. The chain has TRBV7-2 and TRBJ2-3; D may be TRBD2 (5 bases). Germline V gene data show CDR1 as SGHTA and CDR2 as FQGNSA. V lost 2 bases to trimming and J lost 8 bases, with 11 bases between them. This CDR3 comprises 13 residues.

V gene TRBV10-1 combines with J gene TRBJ2-5; possibly TRBD1 for D (5 bases). The CDR3 totals 13 residues. The germline V gene encodes CDR1 WNHNN and CDR2 SYGVQD (reference sequence). The V gene lost 3 bases and the J gene lost 7 bases, with 12 bases spanning the gap. In nucleotides, the CDR3 is TGCGCCAGCAGTGATGGGGCGAGAGGGACCCAGTACTTC. This encodes CASSDGARGTQYF.

This chain uses TRBV5-6 with TRBJ2-7, with D possibly matching TRBD1 (6 bases). Trimming cost V 2 bases and J 2 bases, with 14 bases left between them. The germline CDR1 and CDR2 sequences are SGHDT and YYEEEE. The CDR3 covers 15 residues. The CDR3 nucleotides read TGTGCCAGCAGCTTAGTTGGGACACCGACCTACGAGCAGTACTTC. This encodes CASSLVGTPTYEQYF. Filled out from reference TRBV5-6 and TRBJ2-7, the complete variable domain reads DAGVTQSPTHLIKTRGQQVTLRCSPKSGHDTVSWYQQALGQGPQFIFQYYEEEERQRGNFPDRFSGHQFPNYSSELNVNALLLGDSALYLCASSLVGTPTYEQYFGPGTRLTVT.

This clonotype was counted a few times. The chain joins TRBV12-3 or TRBV12-4 to TRBJ1-1; D not certain. The CDR3 consists of 13 residues. Between the trimmed V and J ends, which lost 1 base and 6 bases, there was a span of 9 bases. The CDR3 spells CASSLVEEAEAFF. For the CDR3, the DNA is TGTGCCAGCAGTTTAGTAGAAGAGGCTGAAGCTTTCTTT.

This clonotype was detected a few times. DNA for the CDR3: TGTGCCAGCAGCCAAAACAGCAGGGCGCTGCCCAGGGCTTATGGCTACACCTTC. It encodes CASSQNSRALPRAYGYTF. The chain employs TRBV4-2 and TRBJ1-2; maybe TRBD1 (5 bases). CDR1 LGHNA and CDR2 YNFKEQ come from the germline V gene. The V gene lost 2 bases and the J gene lost 5 bases, with 24 bases spanning the gap. The CDR3 spans 18 residues.

The chain employs TRBV9 and TRBJ2-3; no definite D call. Per the germline V gene, CDR1 is SGDLS and CDR2 is YYNGEE. Trimming took off 1 base at V and 4 bases at J, with 7 bases between the two ends. The CDR3 sequence is 13 residues long. CDR3 DNA: TGTGCCAGCAGCGTACGTCTATCAGATACGCAGTATTTT. Translated, it gives CASSVRLSDTQYF.

The chain has TRBV7-2 and TRBJ2-7, with TRBD2 matching 9 bases. The J segment lost 2 bases and the V segment lost 0 bases, leaving 5 bases of the junction unmatched. Germline V CDR1 and CDR2: SGHTA, FQGNSA. This CDR3 has 16 amino acids. The CDR3 protein is CASSLAIASGAYEQYF. CDR3 bases: TGTGCCAGCAGCTTAGCGATCGCTAGCGGGGCCTACGAGCAGTACTTC.

The rearrangement uses TRBV7-9 and TRBJ1-1, with D perhaps TRBD1 (5 bases). The CDR3 consists of 17 residues. Germline V gene data show CDR1 as SEHNR and CDR2 as FQNEAQ (reference sequence). Trimming shortened V by 3 bases and J by 1 base, and 18 bases separated the two germline ends. The CDR3 sequence is CASSLGGGEGPNTEAFF. The CDR3, as DNA: TGTGCCAGCAGCTTGGGGGGGGGAGAGGGGCCGAACACTGAAGCTTTCTTT.

The chain is built from TRBV24-1 and TRBJ1-1; 8 nucleotides line up with TRBD1. CDR1 is KGHDR and CDR2 is SFDVKD in the germline V gene. This CDR3 spans 16 amino acids. J lost 3 bases, V lost 3 bases, and 8 bases had no gene match. The CDR3 bases are TGTGCCACCAGTGATCGGCAGACAGGGGAGGACACTGAAGCTTTCTTT. Its protein is CATSDRQTGEDTEAFF.

The rearrangement uses TRBV20-1 and TRBJ2-7; 8 bases are shared with TRBD1. Germline V gene lookup returns CDR1 DFQATT and CDR2 SNEGSKA (reference sequence). V was pared by 3 bases and J by 3 bases, with 7 bases of the junction left unmatched. The CDR3 has 14 residues. The CDR3 nucleotides read TGCAGTGCTAGCAGGGGGCGAGGTTTCTACGAGCAGTACTTC. Its protein product is CSASRGRGFYEQYF.

The V call is TRBV4-3, the J call TRBJ2-7; a possible D gene is TRBD1 (5 bases). CDR1 is LGHNA and CDR2 is YSLEER in the germline V gene. The CDR3 has 13 residues. V was cut by 0 bases and J by 7 bases, with 10 bases left in between. Here the CDR3 DNA reads TGCGCCAGCAGCCAAGATAAAAACAGGGAGCAGTACTTC. Translated: CASSQDKNREQYF.

The genes are TRBV6-5 and TRBJ1-6; tentatively, D is TRBD1 (6 bases). The CDR3 extends over 14 amino acids. The ends were cut back, 6 bases at V and 5 bases at J, with 11 bases in the middle. The V gene's germline CDR1 is MNHEY and CDR2 SVGAGI. In DNA, the CDR3 is TGTGCCAGCAGACTCGGACAGAATAATTCACCCCTCCACTTT. It encodes CASRLGQNNSPLHF.

In its sample, this clonotype was seen a few times. The rearrangement links TRBV5-4 to TRBJ2-5; 8 bases align to TRBD2. CDR3 size: 14 residues. CDR1 SGHNT and CDR2 YYREEE come from the germline V gene (reference sequence). V was clipped by 3 bases and J by 5 bases; unmatched bases: 6. This chain's CDR3 is CASSSRTSPETQYF. CDR3 nucleotides: TGTGCCAGCAGCTCTCGGACTAGCCCTGAGACCCAGTACTTC.

This clonotype was found a few times. The chain employs TRBV12-3 or TRBV12-4 and TRBJ2-2, with 10 bases lining up with TRBD2. Trimming cost V 4 bases and J 0 bases; bases outside gene matches: 2. This CDR3 has 16 residues. CDR3 amino acids: CASSWTSGTNTGELFF. The DNA for the CDR3 is TGTGCCAGCAGTTGGACTAGCGGTACGAACACCGGGGAGCTGTTTTTT.